This passage covers 17 T cell receptor beta chains from one sample sequenced in a study of memory CD4+ T cells and cytomegalovirus serostatus (dated by TCRdb to about 2019). Receptor amplification or capture employed the immunoSEQ multiplex PCR assay. In TCRdb, the immuneACCESS table is reduced to in-frame sequences with V and J assigned. These tables do not hold every clone; where another copy was compared, an unresolved V gene accounts for under half, and the others remain unexplained. For this sample the table gives about 61,000 clones, of which more than 75% were detected only once. The ten largest clonotypes hold about 1% of the sample. A FACSAria II was used to sort memory CD4+ T cells, defined as single viable CD3+CD4+CD8-CD45RO+ cells. The sequencing sample was made of memory CD4+ T cells from blood. All receptors derive from an adult in good health and CMV-seronegative.

The V and J genes are TRBV6-1 and TRBJ2-1; TRBD2 matches 16 bases. Germline V gene lookup returns CDR1 MNHNS and CDR2 SASEGT. The CDR3 has 16 residues. V dropped 3 bases and J dropped 16; count of bases not matched to a gene: 12. CDR3 nucleotide sequence: TGTGCCAGCAGTGAGTCCCCGGGACTAGCGGGAGGGCCGGGATTCTTC. This translates into CASSESPGLAGGPGFF.

This clone was recorded once. The chain links TRBV5-6 to TRBJ2-2; D not certain. Germline-derived CDR1 and CDR2 are SGHDT and YYEEEE. V was cut by 4 bases and J by 4 bases, with 8 bases left in between. CDR3 length: 13 residues. The CDR3 spells CASSDLATGELFF. The CDR3 DNA sequence: TGTGCCAGCAGCGACTTGGCCACCGGGGAGCTGTTTTTT.

V gene TRBV14 combines with J gene TRBJ1-6; 8 bases are a match to TRBD1. The germline V gene has CDR1 SGHDN and CDR2 FVKESK. V shed 0 bases, J shed 8 bases, and the junction held 9 bases outside the gene matches. The length of the CDR3 is 17 residues. The CDR3 coding sequence is TGTGCCAGCAGCCAAGACCTAGACAGGGGCCGACATTCACCCCTCCACTTT. This encodes CASSQDLDRGRHSPLHF.

Concerning this clone itself: In the same sample, other DNA sequences code for this CDR3. This sequence joins TRBV18 and TRBJ1-1, with D hard to call. The CDR3 has 13 residues. Trimming removed 3 bases at V and 1 base at J, with 6 bases between. Germline V lookup: CDR1 KGHSH, CDR2 LQKENI. The CDR3 DNA reads TGTGCCAGCTCACCGCGACAGAACACTGAAGCTTTCTTT. Translation gives CASSPRQNTEAFF.

On this clone itself: This sample includes further DNA sequences coding for the same CDR3. The chain couples TRBV30 to TRBJ1-5, with D possibly TRBD1 on 5 matching bases. This CDR3 region has 13 residues. The V end was cut by 0 bases, the J end by 4 bases, with 7 bases between. CDR1 GTSNPN and CDR2 SVGIG come from the germline V gene (reference sequence). This chain's CDR3 is CAWSVQGNQPQHF. In DNA, the CDR3 is TGTGCCTGGAGTGTGCAGGGAAATCAGCCCCAGCATTTT.

The chain recombines TRBV5-1 with TRBJ1-1, with D unclear. The CDR3 is 15 amino acids. Germline V gene lookup returns CDR1 SGHRS and CDR2 YFSETQ. V was trimmed by 1 base and J by 1 base, leaving 11 bases between them. The chain's CDR3 is CASSLSESRNTEAFF. DNA of the CDR3: TGCGCCAGCAGCTTGTCTGAAAGTAGGAACACTGAAGCTTTCTTT.

The V and J genes are TRBV6-6 and TRBJ1-6; D gene unclear. The CDR3 is 14 amino acids. The V gene lost 2 bases and the J gene lost 7 bases, with 9 bases spanning the gap. CDR1 is MNHNY and CDR2 is SVGAGI in the germline V gene (reference sequence). This CDR3 reads CASSYEGGNSPLHF. The CDR3 region has the DNA TGTGCCAGCAGTTACGAGGGAGGGAATTCACCCCTCCACTTT.

This chain connects TRBV6-5 to TRBJ2-7; 12 bases fit TRBD2. V shed 5 bases and J 6 bases; nucleotides not matched to a gene: 8. The CDR3 runs to 15 residues. CDR1 and CDR2 from the germline V gene are MNHEY and SVGAGI. The CDR3 protein is CASSTRTSGIGEQYF. As DNA, the CDR3 is TGTGCCAGCAGTACCCGGACTAGCGGGATTGGCGAGCAGTACTTC.

The chain carries TRBV4-1 and TRBJ1-6, with TRBD1 as a possible D gene (5 bases). Germline values: CDR1 MGHRA, CDR2 YSYEKL. The V and J ends lost 4 bases and 8 bases respectively, with 18 bases between them. CDR3 length: 16 residues. Here the CDR3 DNA reads TGCGCCAGCAGCCGAAGGGGCTGGGGGGGATATTCACCCCTCCACTTT. Protein sequence: CASSRRGWGGYSPLHF.

This sequence joins TRBV11-2 and TRBJ1-6; a possible D gene is TRBD1 (5 bases). CDR3 length: 15 residues. Between the trimmed V and J ends, which lost 1 base and 7 bases, there was a span of 11 bases. CDR1 SGHAT and CDR2 FQNNGV come from the germline V gene. The CDR3 protein is CASSLGVTVNSPLHF. CDR3 bases: TGTGCCAGCAGCTTAGGAGTGACAGTAAATTCACCCCTCCACTTT. The complete variable domain, with remaining parts taken from reference TRBV11-2 and TRBJ1-6, reads EAGVAQSPRYKIIEKRQSVAFWCNPISGHATLYWYQQILGQGPKLLIQFQNNGVVDDSQLPKDRFSAERLKGVDSTLKIQPAKLEDSAVYLCASSLGVTVNSPLHFGNGTRLTVT.

The rearrangement joins TRBV7-2 to TRBJ2-2, with D unclear. The CDR3 covers 14 residues. The V gene's germline CDR1 is SGHTA and CDR2 FQGNSA. The V end lost 3 bases, the J end lost 5 bases, and 10 bases lay between the germline ends. As DNA, the CDR3 is TGTGCCAGCAGCTTGCTGTTCGTGACCGGGGAGCTGTTTTTT. Its translation: CASSLLFVTGELFF.

This chain joins TRBV18 and TRBJ1-4; D may be TRBD1 (5 bases). Germline lookup yields CDR1 KGHSH and CDR2 LQKENI. This CDR3 comprises 16 residues. Between the trimmed V and J ends, which lost 2 bases and 0 bases, there was a span of 10 bases. Here the CDR3 DNA reads TGTGCCAGCTCACCAGGGACCAGGGCAACTAATGAAAAACTGTTTTTT. Translation gives CASSPGTRATNEKLFF.

Concerning this clone itself: Other DNA sequences in this specimen translate into the identical CDR3. The rearrangement joins TRBV4-2 to TRBJ2-5; possibly TRBD2 for D (5 bases). Germline V gives CDR1 LGHNA, CDR2 YNFKEQ. CDR3 length equals 15 residues. Trimming took off 0 bases at V and 5 bases at J, with 13 bases between the two ends. In nucleotides, the CDR3 is TGTGCCAGCAGCCAAGACCGGGATCCTGGGGAGACCCAGTACTTC. The encoded protein is CASSQDRDPGETQYF.

The V call is TRBV15, the J call TRBJ2-7; D call uncertain. The germline V gene has CDR1 LNHNV and CDR2 YYDKDF (reference sequence). The ends were cut back, 0 bases at V and 0 bases at J, with 3 bases in the middle. CDR3 size: 13 residues. The CDR3 nucleotides read TGTGCCACCAGCAGAGATCCCTCCTACGAGCAGTACTTC. It specifies CATSRDPSYEQYF.

The chain links TRBV19 to TRBJ2-7; 9 bases fit TRBD2. Germline-derived CDR1 and CDR2 are LNHDA and SQIVND (reference sequence). The CDR3 length is 15 residues. V was pared by 7 bases and J by 2 bases, with 9 bases of the junction left unmatched. This chain's CDR3 is CASKLSSGRTYEQYF. Written as DNA, the CDR3 is TGTGCCAGTAAGTTGTCCAGCGGGAGGACCTACGAGCAGTACTTC. Supplemented by reference TRBV19 and TRBJ2-7, the full variable domain reads DGGITQSPKYLFRKEGQNVTLSCEQNLNHDAMYWYRQDPGQGLRLIYYSQIVNDFQKGDIAEGYSVSREKKESFPLTVTSAQKNPTAFYLCASKLSSGRTYEQYFGPGTRLTVT.

This sequence joins TRBV7-8 and TRBJ1-3; 10 positions agree with TRBD1. Per germline, CDR1 SGHVS and CDR2 FQNEAQ. Trimming at V came to 5 bases and at J to 3 bases, leaving 4 bases not matched to a gene. The CDR3 spans 15 residues. DNA of the CDR3: TGTGCCAGCAGCGCGGGACAGGGGTTTGGAAACACCATATATTTT. This gives the protein CASSAGQGFGNTIYF.

CDR3 protein: CSVEGARGKTDTQYF. CDR3 DNA: TGCAGCGTTGAAGGCGCTCGCGGAAAAACAGATACGCAGTATTTT. This sequence joins TRBV29-1 and TRBJ2-3; D remains ambiguous. The CDR3 consists of 15 residues. Deletions cut 1 base from V and 3 bases from J, with 14 bases between. Germline V CDR1 and CDR2: SQVTM, ANQGSEA.